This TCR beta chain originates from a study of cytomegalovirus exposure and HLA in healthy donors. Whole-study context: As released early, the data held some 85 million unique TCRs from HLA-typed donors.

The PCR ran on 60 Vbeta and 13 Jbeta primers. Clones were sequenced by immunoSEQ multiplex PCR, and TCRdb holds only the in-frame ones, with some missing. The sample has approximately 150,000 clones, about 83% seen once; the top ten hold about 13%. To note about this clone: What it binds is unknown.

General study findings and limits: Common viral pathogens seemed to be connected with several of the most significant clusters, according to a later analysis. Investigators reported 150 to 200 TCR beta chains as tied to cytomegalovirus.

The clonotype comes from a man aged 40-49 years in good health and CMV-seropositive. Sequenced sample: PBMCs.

This CDR3 reads CASTPMTSKSSYNEQFF. CDR3 nucleotide sequence: TGTGCCAGCACCCCCATGACTAGCAAAAGCTCCTACAATGAGCAGTTCTTC. V gene TRBV27 combines with J gene TRBJ2-1, with TRBD2 matching over 7 bases. The CDR3 length is 17 residues. V dropped 7 bases and J dropped 0; count of bases not matched to a gene: 12. Germline V gives CDR1 MNHEY, CDR2 SMNVEV (reference sequence).